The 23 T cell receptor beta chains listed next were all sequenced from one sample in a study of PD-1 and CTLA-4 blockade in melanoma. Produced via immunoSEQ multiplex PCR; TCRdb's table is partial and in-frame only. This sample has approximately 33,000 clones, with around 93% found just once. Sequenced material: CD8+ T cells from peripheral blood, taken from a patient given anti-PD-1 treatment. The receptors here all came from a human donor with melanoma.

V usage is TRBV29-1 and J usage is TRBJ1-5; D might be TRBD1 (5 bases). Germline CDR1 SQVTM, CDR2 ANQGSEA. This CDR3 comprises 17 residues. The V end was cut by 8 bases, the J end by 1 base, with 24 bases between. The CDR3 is CSPQSRGRVGSNQPQHF. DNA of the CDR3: TGCAGCCCACAGTCCCGGGGCAGGGTTGGCAGCAATCAGCCCCAGCATTTT.

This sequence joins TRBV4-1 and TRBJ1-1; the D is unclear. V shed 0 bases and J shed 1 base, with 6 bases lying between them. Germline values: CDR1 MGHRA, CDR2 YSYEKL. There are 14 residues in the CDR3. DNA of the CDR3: TGCGCCAGCAGCCAAGAAACGGCGAACACTGAAGCTTTCTTT. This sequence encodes CASSQETANTEAFF.

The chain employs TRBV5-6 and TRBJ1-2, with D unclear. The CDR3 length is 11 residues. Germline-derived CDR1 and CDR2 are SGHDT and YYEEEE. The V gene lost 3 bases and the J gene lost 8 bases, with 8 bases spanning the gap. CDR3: CASSSMEGYTF. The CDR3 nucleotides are TGTGCCAGCAGCTCAATGGAGGGCTACACCTTC. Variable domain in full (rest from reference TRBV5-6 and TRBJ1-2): DAGVTQSPTHLIKTRGQQVTLRCSPKSGHDTVSWYQQALGQGPQFIFQYYEEEERQRGNFPDRFSGHQFPNYSSELNVNALLLGDSALYLCASSSMEGYTFGSGTRLTVV.

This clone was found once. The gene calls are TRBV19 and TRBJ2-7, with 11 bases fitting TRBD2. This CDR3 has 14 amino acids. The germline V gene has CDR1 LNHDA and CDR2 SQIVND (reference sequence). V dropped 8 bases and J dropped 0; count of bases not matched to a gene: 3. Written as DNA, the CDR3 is TGTGCCAGTTCCGGGACTAGCGGCTCCTACGAGCAGTACTTC. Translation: CASSGTSGSYEQYF.

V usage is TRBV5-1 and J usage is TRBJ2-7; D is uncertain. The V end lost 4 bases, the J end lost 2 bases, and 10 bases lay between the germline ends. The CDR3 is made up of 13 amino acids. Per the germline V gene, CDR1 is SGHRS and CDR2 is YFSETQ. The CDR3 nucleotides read TGCGCCAGCAGCCCCCCAGAGGCCTACGAGCAGTACTTC. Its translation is CASSPPEAYEQYF.

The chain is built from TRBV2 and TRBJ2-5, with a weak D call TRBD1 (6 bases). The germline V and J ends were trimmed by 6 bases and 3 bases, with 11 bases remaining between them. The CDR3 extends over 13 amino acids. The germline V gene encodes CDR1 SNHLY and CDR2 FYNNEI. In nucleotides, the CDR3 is TGTGCCAGCAGAGGGGGAGAGGAAGAGACCCAGTACTTC. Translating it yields CASRGGEEETQYF.

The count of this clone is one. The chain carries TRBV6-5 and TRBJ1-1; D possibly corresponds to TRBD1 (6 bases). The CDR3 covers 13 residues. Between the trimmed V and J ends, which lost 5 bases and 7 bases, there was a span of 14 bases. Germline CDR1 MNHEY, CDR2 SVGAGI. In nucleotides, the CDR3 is TGTGCCAGCAGTCGGACGGGACAAGGTGAAGCTTTCTTT. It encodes CASSRTGQGEAFF.

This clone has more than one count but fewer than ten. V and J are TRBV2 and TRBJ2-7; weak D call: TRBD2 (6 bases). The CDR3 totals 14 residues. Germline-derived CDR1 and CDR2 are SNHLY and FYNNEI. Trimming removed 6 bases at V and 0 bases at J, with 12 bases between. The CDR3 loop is CASSTGESSYEQYF. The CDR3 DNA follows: TGTGCCAGCAGCACGGGGGAGAGCTCCTACGAGCAGTACTTC. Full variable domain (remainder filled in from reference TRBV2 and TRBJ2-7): EPEVTQTPSHQVTQMGQEVILRCVPISNHLYFYWYRQILGQKVEFLVSFYNNEISEKSEIFDDQFSVERPDGSNFTLKIRSTKLEDSAMYFCASSTGESSYEQYFGPGTRLTVT.

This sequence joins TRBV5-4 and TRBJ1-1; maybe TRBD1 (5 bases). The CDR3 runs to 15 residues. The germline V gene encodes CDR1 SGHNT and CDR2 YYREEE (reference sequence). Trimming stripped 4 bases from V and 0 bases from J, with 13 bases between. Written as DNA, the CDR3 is TGTGCCAGCAGCCCGGTGGAGGGGCTGAACACTGAAGCTTTCTTT. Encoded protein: CASSPVEGLNTEAFF.

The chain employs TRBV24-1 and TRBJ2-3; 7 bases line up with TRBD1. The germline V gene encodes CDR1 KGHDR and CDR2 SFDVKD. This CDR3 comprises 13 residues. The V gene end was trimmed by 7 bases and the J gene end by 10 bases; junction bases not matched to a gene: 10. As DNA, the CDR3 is TGTGCCACCAGCCTCGAAGGGGGCCTCCCGCAGTATTTT. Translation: CATSLEGGLPQYF.

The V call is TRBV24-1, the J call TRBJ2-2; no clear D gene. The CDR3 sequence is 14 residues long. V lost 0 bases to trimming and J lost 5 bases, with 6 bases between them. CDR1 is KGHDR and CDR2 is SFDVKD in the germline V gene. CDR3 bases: TGTGCCACCAGTGATTTGCGGGCTACCGGGGAGCTGTTTTTT. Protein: CATSDLRATGELFF.

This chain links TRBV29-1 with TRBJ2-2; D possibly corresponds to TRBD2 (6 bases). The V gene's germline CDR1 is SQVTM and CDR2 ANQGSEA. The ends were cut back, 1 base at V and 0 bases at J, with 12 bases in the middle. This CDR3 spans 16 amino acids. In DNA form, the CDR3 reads TGCAGCGTTGAAGGGTTGGCGGGGACGAACACCGGGGAGCTGTTTTTT. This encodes CSVEGLAGTNTGELFF.

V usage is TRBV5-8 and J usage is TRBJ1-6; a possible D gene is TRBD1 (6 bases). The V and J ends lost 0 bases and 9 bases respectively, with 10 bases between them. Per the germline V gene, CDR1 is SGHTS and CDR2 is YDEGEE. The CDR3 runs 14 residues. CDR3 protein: CASSLGTGRSPLHF. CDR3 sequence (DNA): TGTGCCAGCAGCTTGGGAACAGGGCGTTCACCCCTCCACTTT.

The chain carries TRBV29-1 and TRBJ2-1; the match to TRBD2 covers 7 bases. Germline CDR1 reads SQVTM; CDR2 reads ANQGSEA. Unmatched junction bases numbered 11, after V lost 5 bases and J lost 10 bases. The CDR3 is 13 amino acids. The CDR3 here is CSVRISGTYEQFF. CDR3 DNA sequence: TGCAGCGTTCGGATAAGCGGGACGTACGAGCAGTTCTTC.

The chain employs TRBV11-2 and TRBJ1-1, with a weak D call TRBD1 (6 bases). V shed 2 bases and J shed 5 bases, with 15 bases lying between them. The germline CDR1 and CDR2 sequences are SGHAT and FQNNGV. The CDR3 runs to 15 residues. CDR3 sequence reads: CASSLPGAIWTEAFF. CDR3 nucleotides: TGTGCCAGCAGCTTACCAGGGGCGATATGGACTGAAGCTTTCTTT.

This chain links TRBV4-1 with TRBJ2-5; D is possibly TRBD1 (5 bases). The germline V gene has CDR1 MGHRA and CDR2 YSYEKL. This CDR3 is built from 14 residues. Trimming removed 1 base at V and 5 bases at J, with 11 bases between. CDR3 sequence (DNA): TGCGCCAGCAGCCAAGTCCAGGGCGGTGAGACCCAGTACTTC. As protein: CASSQVQGGETQYF.

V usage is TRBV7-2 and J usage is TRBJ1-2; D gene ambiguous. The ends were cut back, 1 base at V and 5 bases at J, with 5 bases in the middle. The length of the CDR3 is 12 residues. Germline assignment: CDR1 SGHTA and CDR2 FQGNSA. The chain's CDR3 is CASSLGEYGYTF. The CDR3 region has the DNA TGTGCCAGCAGCTTAGGAGAGTATGGCTACACCTTC.

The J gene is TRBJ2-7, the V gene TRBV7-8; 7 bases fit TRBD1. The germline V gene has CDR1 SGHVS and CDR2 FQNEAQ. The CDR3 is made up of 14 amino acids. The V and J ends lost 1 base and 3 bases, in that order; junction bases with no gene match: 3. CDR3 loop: CASSLGGGGYEQYF. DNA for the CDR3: TGTGCCAGCAGCTTAGGAGGGGGCGGCTACGAGCAGTACTTC.

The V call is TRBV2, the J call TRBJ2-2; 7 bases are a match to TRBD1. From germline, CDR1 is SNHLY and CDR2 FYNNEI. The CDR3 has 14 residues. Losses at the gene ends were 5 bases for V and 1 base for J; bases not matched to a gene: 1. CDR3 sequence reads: CASSTGVNTGELFF. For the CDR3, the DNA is TGTGCCAGCAGTACAGGGGTGAACACCGGGGAGCTGTTTTTT.

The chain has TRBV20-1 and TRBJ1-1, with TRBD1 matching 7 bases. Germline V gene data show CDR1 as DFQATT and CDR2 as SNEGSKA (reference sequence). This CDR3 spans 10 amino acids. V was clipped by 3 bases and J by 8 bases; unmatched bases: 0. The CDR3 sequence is CSARDREAFF. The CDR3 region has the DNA TGCAGTGCTAGGGACAGGGAAGCTTTCTTT.

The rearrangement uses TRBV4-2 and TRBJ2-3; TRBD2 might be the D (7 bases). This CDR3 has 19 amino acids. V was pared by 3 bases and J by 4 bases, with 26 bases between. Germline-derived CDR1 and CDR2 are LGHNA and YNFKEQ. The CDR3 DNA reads TGTGCCAGCAGCCACCCCGGCGGGGGCCCCATCTCTCCCCCAGATACGCAGTATTTT. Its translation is CASSHPGGGPISPPDTQYF.

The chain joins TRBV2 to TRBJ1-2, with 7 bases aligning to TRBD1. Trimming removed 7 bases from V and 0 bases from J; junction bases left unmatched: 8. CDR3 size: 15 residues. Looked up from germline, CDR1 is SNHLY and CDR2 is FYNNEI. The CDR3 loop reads CASKGTEWSNYGYTF. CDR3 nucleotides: TGTGCCAGCAAGGGGACAGAGTGGTCTAACTATGGCTACACCTTC. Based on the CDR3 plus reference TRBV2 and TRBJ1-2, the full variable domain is EPEVTQTPSHQVTQMGQEVILRCVPISNHLYFYWYRQILGQKVEFLVSFYNNEISEKSEIFDDQFSVERPDGSNFTLKIRSTKLEDSAMYFCASKGTEWSNYGYTFGSGTRLTVV.

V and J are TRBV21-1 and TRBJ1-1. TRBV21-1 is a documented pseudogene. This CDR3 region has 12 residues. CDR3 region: CASTLDGFEAFF. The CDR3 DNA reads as TGTGCCAGCACCCTCGACGGATTTGAAGCTTTCTTT.